This TCR beta chain was profiled in a study of blood T cell repertoires in COVID-19. Study information: Specimens from acute and convalescent COVID-19 originated in the United States, Italy and Spain.

Authors' data handling: The authors estimated nucleated cell counts from reference gene primer amplification. Measured with immunoSEQ multiplex PCR; TCRdb has only the in-frame clones, and not every one. V, J and clone size are taken as reported in that table, and D and trimming were inferred from the DNA itself. Here the sample spans about 160,000 clones, around four fifths being singletons. CDR3 size: 16 residues. Germline V gives CDR1 SNHLY, CDR2 FYNNEI. The V gene end was trimmed by 6 bases and the J gene end by 9 bases; junction bases not matched to a gene: 14. Sequencing used peripheral blood. The TCR originated in a man between 70 and 80 years old with acute or convalescent COVID-19. The chain recombines TRBV2 with TRBJ2-1, with 10 bases matching TRBD2. The CDR3 DNA is TGTGCCAGCAGCCCCCAAGGGGAACTAGCGGGAATTGAGCAGTTCTTC. This sequence encodes CASSPQGELAGIEQFF.